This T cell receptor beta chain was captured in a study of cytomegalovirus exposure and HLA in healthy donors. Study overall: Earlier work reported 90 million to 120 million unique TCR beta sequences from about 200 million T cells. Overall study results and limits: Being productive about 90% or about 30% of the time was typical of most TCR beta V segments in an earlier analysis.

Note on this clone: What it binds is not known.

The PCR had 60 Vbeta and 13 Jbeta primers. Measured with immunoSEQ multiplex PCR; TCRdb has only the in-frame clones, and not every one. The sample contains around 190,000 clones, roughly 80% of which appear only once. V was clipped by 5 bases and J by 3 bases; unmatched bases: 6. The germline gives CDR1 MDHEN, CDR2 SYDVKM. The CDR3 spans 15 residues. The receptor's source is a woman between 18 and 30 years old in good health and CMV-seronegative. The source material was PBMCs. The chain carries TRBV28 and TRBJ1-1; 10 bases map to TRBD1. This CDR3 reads CASSAPGQGDTEAFF. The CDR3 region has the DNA TGTGCCAGCAGTGCCCCCGGACAGGGGGACACTGAAGCTTTCTTT.